This is a list of T cell receptor beta chains from one sample in a study of regulatory T cells in long-lasting Graves disease. One entry per CDR3 protein results from TCRdb running MiXCR on the multiplex PCR reads. In the table there are about 370,000 distinct CDR3 sequences, 15% to 17% of which are singletons. The source was peripheral blood mononuclear cells (PBMCs), collected at new diagnosis, from a patient treated with antithyroid drugs. These receptors were taken from a female donor with Graves disease. CDR3s include the opening cysteine and the closing phenylalanine or tryptophan. The order of the fields is J gene, D gene, V gene, clone size, CDR3 DNA, CDR3 protein. A D gene is named only where the DNA matches it firmly. Rows may omit the clone size; those that give it use once, few, many or a size class.

J: TRBJ2-1
D: TRBD1
V: TRBV7-2
size: many
DNA: TGTGCCAGCAGCCGAGCAGGGACAGGGCCCTACAATGAGCAGTTCTTC
CDR3: CASSRAGTGPYNEQFF

J: TRBJ2-7
D: TRBD2
V: TRBV20-1
size: many
DNA: TGCAGTGCCGTAGTGGGGGACGGGACTAGCGGCTACGAGCAGTACTTC
CDR3: CSAVVGDGTSGYEQYF

J: TRBJ1-1
D: .
V: TRBV5-1
size: .
DNA: TGCGCCAGCAGCACGGGGGACACTGAAGCTTTCTTT
CDR3: CASSTGDTEAFF

J: TRBJ2-5
D: .
V: TRBV18
size: .
DNA: TGTGCCAGCTCACCGGACATGTCCGGAGAGACCCAGTACTTC
CDR3: CASSPDMSGETQYF

J: TRBJ1-3
D: .
V: TRBV3-1
size: many
DNA: TGTGCCAGCAGCCGATTCGACTTTGGTGGAAACACCATATATTTT
CDR3: CASSRFDFGGNTIYF

J: TRBJ1-5
D: TRBD1
V: TRBV5-5
size: few
DNA: TGTGCCAGCAGCGCACAGGGGGATTATAGCAATCAGCCCCAGCATTTT
CDR3: CASSAQGDYSNQPQHF

J: TRBJ2-3
D: TRBD2
V: TRBV6-1
size: .
DNA: TGTGCCAGCAGGGAGGGACTAGCGGACACAGATACGCAGTATTTT
CDR3: CASREGLADTDTQYF

J: TRBJ1-6
D: .
V: TRBV6-1
size: many
DNA: TGTGCCAGCAGAAGGAACAGGGATTCACCCCTCCACTTT
CDR3: CASRRNRDSPLHF

J: TRBJ2-1
D: TRBD2
V: TRBV7-3
size: many
DNA: TGTGCCAGCAGCTTAAGCGGGGGCTACAATGAGCAGTTCTTC
CDR3: CASSLSGGYNEQFF

J: TRBJ2-7
D: TRBD2
V: TRBV10-2
size: many
DNA: TGCGCCAGCAGTGAAGGAAGCGGGAGTGGCTACGAGCAGTACTTC
CDR3: CASSEGSGSGYEQYF

J: TRBJ1-1
D: TRBD1
V: TRBV6-1
size: .
DNA: TGTGCCAGCAGGGTCCAGGGGGACACTGTAGCTTTCTTT
CDR3: CASRVQGDTVAFF

J: TRBJ1-4
D: .
V: TRBV2
size: .
DNA: TGTGCCAGCAGTGAAGTTTGGCAGGGAGGGGAAAAACTGTTTTTT
CDR3: CASSEVWQGGEKLFF

J: TRBJ1-5
D: .
V: TRBV2
size: many
DNA: TGTGCCAGCAGTGAAAGCGGCCGGGGAATCAATCAGCCCCAGCATTTT
CDR3: CASSESGRGINQPQHF

J: TRBJ2-1
D: TRBD2
V: TRBV3-1
size: many
DNA: TGTGCCAGCAGCCAAGGGGGACTAGCGAGGGTCTACAATGAGCAGTTCTTC
CDR3: CASSQGGLARVYNEQFF

J: TRBJ2-2
D: .
V: TRBV6-9
size: .
DNA: TGTGCCAGCAGTTACCCCCGGGGGGCCGACGGGGAGCTGTTTTTT
CDR3: CASSYPRGADGELFF

J: TRBJ1-2
D: .
V: TRBV10-3
size: many
DNA: TGTGCCACCCAACCTGGGGCAGCTAGTTTTAATGGCTACACCTTC
CDR3: CATQPGAASFNGYTF

J: TRBJ2-7
D: TRBD1
V: TRBV12-3/TRBV12-4
size: many
DNA: TGTGCCAGCAGTTTAGGGACAGGACCTTACGAGCAGTACTTC
CDR3: CASSLGTGPYEQYF

J: TRBJ2-7
D: .
V: TRBV5-1
size: many
DNA: TGCGCCAGCAGCTCGGGCAGGGCCGAGCAGTACTTC
CDR3: CASSSGRAEQYF

J: TRBJ1-2
D: .
V: TRBV15
size: .
DNA: TGTGCCACCAGCAGAGATAACGTCTACTATGGCTACACCTTC
CDR3: CATSRDNVYYGYTF

J: TRBJ2-2
D: .
V: TRBV29-1
size: few
DNA: TGCAGCGCCGGGGGACAGCTAAACACCGGGGAGCTGTTTTTT
CDR3: CSAGGQLNTGELFF

J: TRBJ2-1
D: .
V: TRBV10-1
size: few
DNA: TGCGCCAGCAGTGAGTTAGTCGGCGAGCAGTTCTTC
CDR3: CASSELVGEQFF

J: TRBJ2-5
D: TRBD1
V: TRBV6-1
size: many
DNA: TGTGCCAGCAGTAACGGGGACAGAAGGGAGACCCAGTACTTC
CDR3: CASSNGDRRETQYF

J: TRBJ2-6
D: .
V: TRBV20-1
size: few
DNA: TGCAGTGCTAGAGATACTTCTGGGGCCAACGTCCTGACTTTC
CDR3: CSARDTSGANVLTF

J: TRBJ1-6
D: TRBD1
V: TRBV12-3/TRBV12-4
size: many
DNA: TGTGCCAGCAGTTTCGGGACAGGCAATTCACCCCTCCACTTT
CDR3: CASSFGTGNSPLHF

J: TRBJ1-1
D: .
V: TRBV15
size: many
DNA: TGTGCCACCAGCAGAGATGGGCAGGGCACGGAAGCTTTCTTT
CDR3: CATSRDGQGTEAFF

J: TRBJ1-3
D: .
V: TRBV12-3/TRBV12-4
size: many
DNA: TGTGCCAGCAGTCCAACTGGGGGCGGAAACACCATATATTTT
CDR3: CASSPTGGGNTIYF

J: TRBJ1-2
D: TRBD1
V: TRBV14
size: .
DNA: TGTGCCAGCAGCCAAGGGGACAGTTCCTTTTATGGCTACACCTTC
CDR3: CASSQGDSSFYGYTF

J: TRBJ2-1
D: TRBD2
V: TRBV25-1
size: many
DNA: TGTGCCAGCAGTGCCCGGGCGGGAGCTTACAATGAGCAGTTCTTC
CDR3: CASSARAGAYNEQFF

J: TRBJ1-1
D: .
V: TRBV12-3/TRBV12-4
size: many
DNA: TGTGCCAGCATACCTTGGGGATTGACCTCTGAAGCTTTCTTT
CDR3: CASIPWGLTSEAFF

J: TRBJ1-5
D: TRBD1
V: TRBV10-3
size: many
DNA: TGTGCCATCAGTCGGGACAGAGATCAGCCCCAGCATTTT
CDR3: CAISRDRDQPQHF

J: TRBJ2-6
D: .
V: TRBV7-9
size: many
DNA: TGTGCCAGCAGCTTAGTAGGGGCTGGGGCCAACGTCCTGACTTTC
CDR3: CASSLVGAGANVLTF

J: TRBJ2-5
D: .
V: TRBV12-3/TRBV12-4
size: .
DNA: TGTGCCAGCAACATCCGGGAGACGGGGACCCAGTACTTC
CDR3: CASNIRETGTQYF

J: TRBJ1-2
D: .
V: TRBV12-5
size: many
DNA: TGTGCTAGTGGTTTCAACAACCGCGGGCAGACTCCTAACTATGGCTACACCTTC
CDR3: CASGFNNRGQTPNYGYTF

J: TRBJ2-5
D: .
V: TRBV7-9
size: many
DNA: TGTGCCAGCAGCCCTGGGTTAGTGGAGACCCAGTACTTC
CDR3: CASSPGLVETQYF

J: TRBJ2-3
D: .
V: TRBV27
size: many
DNA: TGTGCCAGCAGTTACGGAGCCACAGATACGCAGTATTTT
CDR3: CASSYGATDTQYF

J: TRBJ1-4
D: .
V: TRBV7-2
size: many
DNA: TGTGCCAGCAGCTCGCGAGGGGTAACTAATGAAAAACTGTTTTTT
CDR3: CASSSRGVTNEKLFF

J: TRBJ2-3
D: .
V: TRBV4-1
size: few
DNA: TGCGCCAGCAGCCAAGTCTCTACAGGGAGGGATAAAGATACGCAGTATTTT
CDR3: CASSQVSTGRDKDTQYF

J: TRBJ2-1
D: .
V: TRBV6-1
size: few
DNA: TGTGCCAGCACCCTACAGGGGGGGAATCTCAATGAGCAGTTCTTC
CDR3: CASTLQGGNLNEQFF

J: TRBJ2-4
D: TRBD1
V: TRBV7-2
size: few
DNA: TGTGCCAGCAGCTCGGGACAGGCCAACATTCAGTACTTC
CDR3: CASSSGQANIQYF

J: TRBJ2-5
D: .
V: TRBV12-3/TRBV12-4
size: .
DNA: TGTGCCAGCAGTGGGGAGAGAGAGACCCAGTACTTC
CDR3: CASSGERETQYF

J: TRBJ2-7
D: .
V: TRBV12-3/TRBV12-4
size: .
DNA: TGTGCCAGCAGTTTTTCCCTTGGCGGGAAAGGATTGGACTACGAGCAGTACTTC
CDR3: CASSFSLGGKGLDYEQYF

J: TRBJ2-5
D: .
V: TRBV7-2
size: many
DNA: TGTGCCAGCAGCTTAGACGCTAGTGGCAGGGAGACCCAGTACTTC
CDR3: CASSLDASGRETQYF

J: TRBJ1-6
D: .
V: TRBV12-3/TRBV12-4
size: many
DNA: TGTGCCAGCAGTTTAGCCGGTCTCGGGAATTCACCCCTCCACTTT
CDR3: CASSLAGLGNSPLHF

J: TRBJ2-3
D: .
V: TRBV7-2
size: many
DNA: TGTGCCAGCAGCTTGGGGCAGACTGTCGATACGCAGTATTTT
CDR3: CASSLGQTVDTQYF

J: TRBJ2-3
D: .
V: TRBV7-2
size: many
DNA: TGTGCCAGCAGCTTAAGGGTATCAGGGGCAGATACGCAGTATTTT
CDR3: CASSLRVSGADTQYF